This TCR beta chain was captured in a study of regulatory T cells in long-lasting Graves disease. Findings and caveats of the study: Under persistent disease, TRBV28, TRBJ1-2 and TRBJ2-5 were used preferentially. Fewer public clonotypes were shared by new patients (under 1,000) than by persistent patients (about 2,800).

With respect to this clonotype: Its antigen is unknown.

In germline, CDR1 is SEHNR, CDR2 FQNEAQ (reference sequence). V lost 5 bases to trimming and J lost 8 bases, with 15 bases between them. There are 14 residues in the CDR3. The time point denotes: persistent/refractory GD, antithyroid drugs over 5 years with positive TRAb. Generation of the TCR library employed RNA extracted from PBMCs. An endocrinology department in Xi'an, China, recruited the patients. With iRepertoire HTBI primers and Arm-PCR of CDR3 regions, TCR beta libraries were built. Per the original data handling: The identification of about 68 TRBV and around 15 TRBJ segments was made across samples. TCRdb recomputed calls from the multiplex PCR reads with MiXCR, one row per CDR3 protein. It is TCRdb's table, rather than the study itself, that gives the V and J calls and clone size. The profile covers a few hundred thousand distinct CDR3 sequences, with roughly 23% appearing a single time and around 12% taken by the ten largest.

Sequencing used peripheral blood mononuclear cells (PBMCs), obtained when the disease was refractory, from a patient treated with antithyroid drugs. J is TRBJ1-4 and V is TRBV7-9; the D gene is possibly TRBD1 (5 bases). This clonotype was sampled from a female donor with Graves disease. The CDR3 sequence: CASSPWGSEEKLFF. The CDR3 region has the DNA TGTGCCAGCAGCCCATGGGGGTCGGAAGAAAAACTGTTTTTT.